This entry describes one TCR beta chain. Original analysis: Estimation of nucleated cell counts was performed using reference gene primer amplification. Produced via immunoSEQ multiplex PCR; TCRdb's table is partial and in-frame only. The V and J calls and clone size come from that table; D and trimming were worked out from the DNA. The data contain roughly 55,000 clones, roughly four fifths of them singletons. This sample was taken from a study of blood T cell repertoires in COVID-19. The overall study: Acute and convalescent COVID-19 specimens originated in the United States, Italy and Spain.

The CDR3 runs 14 residues. The V gene end was trimmed by 6 bases and the J gene end by 9 bases; junction bases not matched to a gene: 7. Germline loops: CDR1 SGHAT, CDR2 FQNNGV. The receptor was isolated from a human donor in a cohort sampled during active COVID-19. The rearrangement joins TRBV11-2 to TRBJ2-7; TRBD2 matches 14 bases. Sequences were obtained from peripheral blood. CDR3 loop: CASSTGTSGSRQYF. CDR3 coding DNA: TGTGCCAGCAGTACCGGGACTAGCGGGAGTCGGCAGTACTTC.